This T cell receptor beta chain was found in a study of blood T cell repertoires in COVID-19 (dated by TCRdb to 2019 to 2021). Study-level background: Samples covering the acute and convalescent phases of COVID-19 were provided by collaborators in the United States, Italy and Spain. The prospective study material was composed of cDNA or gDNA derived from T cells, B-cell-depleted T cells, or PBMCs. The dataset comprised deeply sampled blood TCRbeta repertoires from subjects exposed to, actively infected with, or recovered from COVID-19. The repertoires were released in a freely available public database meant as a resource for research on the immune response to SARS-CoV-2. The samples were drawn from two sources: the first 160 participants of the ongoing ImmuneRACE study, and some 1,300 subjects contributed by 6 global collaborators. Sample metadata almost always included a de-identified subject ID, COVID-19 status, age in years and sex. Where available, HLA class I and class II types were taken from metadata supplied by the sample provider and were not determined by assay-based typing.

Each collaborating institution followed its own protocols to collect whole blood in K2EDTA tubes. For TCRbeta analysis, collaborators shipped samples in one of three forms: frozen whole blood, isolated PBMCs, or DNA extracted from either of those sample types. CDR1 and CDR2 are drawn from the germline V gene (reference sequence): LNHDA, SQIVND. Deletion took 5 bases off V and 6 bases off J, with a span of 11 bases between the germline ends. Including cysteine and phenylalanine, the CDR3 has 13 amino acids. Only CDR3 DNA remains: 39 bases, in frame from the first base. Here is what the overall study found, with its caveats: How much clinical and demographic metadata was included differed by source and by participant, and the metadata was provided uncurated.

Regarding this clone: Its antigen is currently not known. Base qualities are not at hand, and no much larger clone is one base apart.

The immunoSEQ Assay, a bias-controlled multiplex PCR, was used to amplify TCRbeta CDR3 regions from genomic DNA. Under the source paper's analysis protocol: The number of nucleated cells in each sample was estimated from the amplification of reference gene primers within the assay. To quantify the absolute abundance of each unique TCRbeta CDR3 rearrangement, sequence reads were collapsed and filtered. For each sample, productive Simpson clonality was calculated by taking the square root of Simpson's diversity index across productive rearrangements. Entries here come from immuneACCESS through TCRdb and include only in-frame sequences with V and J called. Some clones fail to appear in such tables; in the studies checked, an unresolved V gene covers under half of the shortfall, and the cause of the remainder is unknown. D and trimming were read from the DNA, whereas the V and J calls and clone size are those reported in that table. This sample gives about 92,000 clones in total; less than 85% of them show up just once. The leading ten clones occupy roughly 37% of the sample.

The clonotype comes from a man aged 80 or over with acute or convalescent COVID-19. The sample taken for sequencing was peripheral blood. The chain links TRBV19 with TRBJ2-1; TRBD1 is perhaps the D gene, given 6 matching bases. The DNA is as follows: TGTGCCAGTAGTCCATCACAGGGCAATGAGCAGTTCTTC. The encoded protein is CASSPSQGNEQFF.